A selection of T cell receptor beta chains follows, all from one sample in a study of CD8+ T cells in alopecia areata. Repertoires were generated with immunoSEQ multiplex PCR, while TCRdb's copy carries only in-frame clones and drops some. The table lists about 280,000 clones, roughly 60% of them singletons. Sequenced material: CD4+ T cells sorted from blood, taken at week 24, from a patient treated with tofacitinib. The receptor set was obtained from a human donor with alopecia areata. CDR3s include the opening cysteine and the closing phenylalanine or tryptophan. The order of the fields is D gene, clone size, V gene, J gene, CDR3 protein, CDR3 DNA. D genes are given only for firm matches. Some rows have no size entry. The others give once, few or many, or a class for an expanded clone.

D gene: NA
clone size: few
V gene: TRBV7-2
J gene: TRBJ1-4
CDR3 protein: CASSSQGIGEKLFF
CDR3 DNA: TGTGCCAGCAGCTCTCAGGGAATTGGTGAAAAACTGTTTTTT

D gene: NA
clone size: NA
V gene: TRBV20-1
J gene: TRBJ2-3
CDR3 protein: CSLGIDTQYF
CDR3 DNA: TGCAGTCTAGGAATAGATACGCAGTATTTT

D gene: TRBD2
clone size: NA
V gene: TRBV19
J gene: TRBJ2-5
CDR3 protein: CASSITPLGPSGGTQETQYF
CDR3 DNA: TGTGCCAGTAGTATAACCCCTTTAGGCCCTAGCGGGGGGACGCAAGAGACCCAGTACTTC

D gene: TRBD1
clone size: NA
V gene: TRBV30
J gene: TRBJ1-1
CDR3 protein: CAWRLNRDSPPAFF
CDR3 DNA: TGTGCCTGGAGACTAAACCGGGACAGTCCTCCTGCTTTCTTT

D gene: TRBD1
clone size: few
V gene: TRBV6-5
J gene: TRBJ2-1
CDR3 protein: CASSSTGLQFF
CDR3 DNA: TGTGCCAGCAGTTCGACAGGGTTGCAGTTCTTC

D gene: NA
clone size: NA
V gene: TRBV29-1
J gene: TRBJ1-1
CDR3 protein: CSVEKGGTEAFF
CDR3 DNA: TGCAGCGTTGAAAAAGGGGGCACTGAAGCTTTCTTT

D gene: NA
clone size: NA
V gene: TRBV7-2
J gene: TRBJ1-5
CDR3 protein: CASSPQGRGQPQHF
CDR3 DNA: TGTGCCAGCAGTCCACAGGGAAGGGGTCAGCCCCAGCATTTT

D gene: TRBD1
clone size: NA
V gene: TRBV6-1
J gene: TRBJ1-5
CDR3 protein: CASSVVRGLYQPQHF
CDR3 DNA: TGTGCCAGCAGTGTTGTCAGGGGGCTATATCAGCCCCAGCATTTT

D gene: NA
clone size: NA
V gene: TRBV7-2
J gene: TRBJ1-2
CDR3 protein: CASSPNRGDYGYTF
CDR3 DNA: TGTGCCAGCAGCCCCAATAGGGGGGACTATGGCTACACCTTC

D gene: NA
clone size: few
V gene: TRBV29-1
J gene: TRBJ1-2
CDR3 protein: CSVMGWGSKDGYTF
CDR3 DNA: TGCAGCGTTATGGGTTGGGGCTCCAAGGATGGCTACACCTTC

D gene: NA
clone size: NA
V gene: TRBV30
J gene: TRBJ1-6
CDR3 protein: CAWGNWDPAGINSPLHF
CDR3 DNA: TGTGCCTGGGGGAATTGGGACCCAGCAGGGATTAATTCACCCCTCCACTTT

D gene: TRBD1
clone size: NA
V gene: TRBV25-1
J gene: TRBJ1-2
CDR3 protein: CASGQGALGYTF
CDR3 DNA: TGTGCCAGCGGACAGGGGGCGCTTGGCTACACCTTC

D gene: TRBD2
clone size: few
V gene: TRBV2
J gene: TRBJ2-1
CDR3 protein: CASRPLAGGHNEQFF
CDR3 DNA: TGTGCCAGCAGACCACTAGCGGGGGGGCACAATGAGCAGTTCTTC

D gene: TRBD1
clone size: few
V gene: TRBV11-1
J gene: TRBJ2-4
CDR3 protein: CASSFPRDSLSGRQYF
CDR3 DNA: TGTGCCAGCAGCTTCCCCAGGGACAGTTTATCAGGTCGCCAGTACTTC

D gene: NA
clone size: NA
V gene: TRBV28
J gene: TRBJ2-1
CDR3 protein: CASSLLALTDNEQFF
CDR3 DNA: TGTGCCAGCAGTTTGCTAGCCCTCACCGACAATGAGCAGTTCTTC

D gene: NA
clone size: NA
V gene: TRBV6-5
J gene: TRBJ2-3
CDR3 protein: CASSYRAPVTDTQYF
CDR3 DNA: TGTGCCAGCAGTTACCGGGCCCCAGTCACAGATACGCAGTATTTT

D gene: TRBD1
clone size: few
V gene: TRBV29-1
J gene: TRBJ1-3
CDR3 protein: CSGRDRGLTIYF
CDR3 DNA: TGCAGCGGAAGGGACAGGGGGCTCACCATATATTTT

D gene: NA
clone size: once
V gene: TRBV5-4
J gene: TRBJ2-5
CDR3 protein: CASSRGWGGGEVTQYF
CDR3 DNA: TGTGCCAGCAGCCGCGGTTGGGGGGGCGGTGAGGTGACCCAGTACTTC

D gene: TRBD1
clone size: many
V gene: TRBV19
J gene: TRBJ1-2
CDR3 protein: CASSITLRRQGFSANYGYTF
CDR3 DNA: TGTGCCAGTAGTATAACGTTGCGGCGACAGGGATTTAGTGCTAACTATGGCTACACCTTC

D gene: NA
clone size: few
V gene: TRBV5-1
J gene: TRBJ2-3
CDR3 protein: CASSWNDGSTDTQYF
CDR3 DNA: TGCGCCAGCAGCTGGAATGACGGGTCCACAGATACGCAGTATTTT

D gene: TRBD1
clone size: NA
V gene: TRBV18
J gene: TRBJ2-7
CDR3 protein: CASSPGTGAHGQYF
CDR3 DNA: TGTGCCAGCTCACCCGGGACAGGGGCCCACGGGCAGTACTTC

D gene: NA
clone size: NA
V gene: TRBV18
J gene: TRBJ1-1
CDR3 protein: CASSPLRTEREAFF
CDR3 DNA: TGTGCCAGCTCACCACTTAGAACAGAACGCGAAGCTTTCTTT

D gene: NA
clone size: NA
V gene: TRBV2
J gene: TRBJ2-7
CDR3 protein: CASSESGTYEQYF
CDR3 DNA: TGTGCCAGCAGTGAGTCAGGGACCTACGAGCAGTACTTC

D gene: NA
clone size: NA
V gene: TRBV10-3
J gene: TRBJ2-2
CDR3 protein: CAISVDLKGSGELFF
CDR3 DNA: TGTGCCATCAGTGTGGATCTGAAGGGATCCGGGGAGCTGTTTTTT

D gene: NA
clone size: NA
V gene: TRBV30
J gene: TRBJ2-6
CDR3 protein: CAWSVRIRGTYSGANVLTF
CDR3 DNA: TGTGCCTGGAGTGTAAGGATAAGGGGGACCTACTCTGGGGCCAACGTCCTGACTTTC

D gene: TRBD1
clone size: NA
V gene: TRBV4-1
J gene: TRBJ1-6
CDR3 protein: CASSQEEGAGGYSPLHF
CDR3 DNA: TGCGCCAGCAGCCAAGAAGAGGGGGCGGGCGGGTATTCACCCCTCCACTTT

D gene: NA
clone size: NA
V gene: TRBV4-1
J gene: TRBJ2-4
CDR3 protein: CASTPLLTSSVNIQYF
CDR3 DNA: TGCGCCAGCACCCCCCTGCTGACTAGTAGTGTGAACATTCAGTACTTC

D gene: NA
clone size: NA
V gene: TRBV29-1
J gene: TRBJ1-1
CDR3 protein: CSVAWDNQAFF
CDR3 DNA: TGCAGCGTTGCCTGGGACAATCAGGCTTTCTTT

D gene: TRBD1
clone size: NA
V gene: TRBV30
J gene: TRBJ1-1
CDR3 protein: CASLPGQGLNTEAFF
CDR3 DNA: TGTGCCTCCCTTCCGGGACAGGGACTGAACACTGAAGCTTTCTTT

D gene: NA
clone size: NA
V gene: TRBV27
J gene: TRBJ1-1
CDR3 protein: CASSLGSVPLGAFF
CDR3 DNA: TGTGCCAGCAGTTTAGGATCTGTTCCCCTGGGAGCTTTCTTT

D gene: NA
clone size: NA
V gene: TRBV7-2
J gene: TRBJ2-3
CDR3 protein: CASSLRQPTDTQYF
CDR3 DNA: TGTGCCAGCAGCTTAAGACAGCCCACAGATACGCAGTATTTT

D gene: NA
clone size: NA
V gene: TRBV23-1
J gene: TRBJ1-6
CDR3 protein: CASSQSSDQLNLGGSYNSPLHF
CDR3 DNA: TGCGCCAGCAGTCAATCGTCCGACCAACTCAACCTGGGTGGCTCCTATAATTCACCCCTCCACTTT

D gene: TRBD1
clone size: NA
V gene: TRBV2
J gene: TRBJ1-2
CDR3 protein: CASRAFNRGERYGYTF
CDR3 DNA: TGTGCCAGCAGGGCGTTCAACAGGGGGGAACGCTATGGCTACACCTTC

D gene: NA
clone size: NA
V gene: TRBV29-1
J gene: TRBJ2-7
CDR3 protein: CSVAGRNSYEQYF
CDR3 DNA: TGCAGCGTTGCAGGTCGGAACTCCTACGAGCAGTACTTC

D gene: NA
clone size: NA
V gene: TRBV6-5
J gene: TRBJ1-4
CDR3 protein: CASSYIAGERNEKLFF
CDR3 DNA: TGTGCCAGCAGTTACATAGCCGGGGAGAGGAATGAAAAACTGTTTTTT

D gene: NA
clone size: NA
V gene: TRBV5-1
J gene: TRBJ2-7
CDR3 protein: CASSLGQSGEQYF
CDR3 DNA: TGCGCCAGCAGCTTGGGCCAATCTGGCGAGCAGTACTTC

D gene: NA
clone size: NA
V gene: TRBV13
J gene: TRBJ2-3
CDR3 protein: CASSLGQNTQYF
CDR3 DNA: TGTGCCAGCAGCTTAGGCCAAAATACGCAGTATTTT

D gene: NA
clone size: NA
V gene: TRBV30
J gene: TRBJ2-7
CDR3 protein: CAWSVKGDVSYEQYF
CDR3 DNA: TGTGCCTGGAGTGTAAAAGGGGACGTCTCCTACGAGCAGTACTTC

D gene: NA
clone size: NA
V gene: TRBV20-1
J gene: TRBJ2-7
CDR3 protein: CSADGSFEQYF
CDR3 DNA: TGCAGTGCCGATGGTAGCTTCGAGCAGTACTTC

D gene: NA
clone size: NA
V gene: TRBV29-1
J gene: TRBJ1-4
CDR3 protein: CSVSQGGGEKLFF
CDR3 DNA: TGCAGCGTATCACAGGGAGGGGGTGAAAAACTGTTTTTT

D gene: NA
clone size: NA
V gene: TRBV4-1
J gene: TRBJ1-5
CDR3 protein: CASSQTISGAVPAPQHF
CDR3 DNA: TGCGCCAGCAGCCAAACAATATCAGGAGCCGTGCCGGCGCCCCAGCATTTT

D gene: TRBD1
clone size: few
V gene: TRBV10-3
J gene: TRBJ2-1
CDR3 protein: CAIYRGQGNEQFF
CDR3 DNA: TGTGCCATCTACAGGGGGCAAGGCAATGAGCAGTTCTTC

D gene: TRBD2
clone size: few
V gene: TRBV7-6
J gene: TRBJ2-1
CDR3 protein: CASSLRPSGDGDEQFF
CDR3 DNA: TGTGCCAGCAGCTTACGCCCTAGCGGGGATGGCGATGAGCAGTTCTTC

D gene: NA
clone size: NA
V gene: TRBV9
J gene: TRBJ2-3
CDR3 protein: CASSATPERDTQYF
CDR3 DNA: TGTGCCAGCAGCGCCACCCCAGAGAGGGATACGCAGTATTTT

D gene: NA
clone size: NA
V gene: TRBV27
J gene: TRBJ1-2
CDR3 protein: CASSLRETYGYTF
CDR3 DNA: TGTGCCAGCAGTTTGAGGGAGACCTATGGCTACACCTTC

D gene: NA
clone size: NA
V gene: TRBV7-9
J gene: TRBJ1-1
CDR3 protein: CASSFISGTEAFF
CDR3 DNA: TGTGCCAGCAGCTTTATCTCGGGGACTGAAGCTTTCTTT

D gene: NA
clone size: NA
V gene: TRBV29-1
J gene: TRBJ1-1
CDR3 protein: CSVSPGVGTEAFF
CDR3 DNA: TGCAGCGTTAGTCCAGGGGTGGGCACTGAAGCTTTCTTT

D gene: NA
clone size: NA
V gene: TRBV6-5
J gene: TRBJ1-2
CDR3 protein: CASSYASNYGYTF
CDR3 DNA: TGTGCCAGCAGTTACGCCTCTAACTATGGCTACACCTTC

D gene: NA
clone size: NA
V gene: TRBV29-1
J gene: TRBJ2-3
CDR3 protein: CSVDSAGTDTQYF
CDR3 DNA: TGCAGCGTTGACTCAGCGGGCACAGATACGCAGTATTTT

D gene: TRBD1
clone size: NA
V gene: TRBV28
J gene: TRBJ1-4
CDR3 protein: CASSFTGGREKLFF
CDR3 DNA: TGTGCCAGCAGTTTTACAGGGGGTCGAGAAAAACTGTTTTTT

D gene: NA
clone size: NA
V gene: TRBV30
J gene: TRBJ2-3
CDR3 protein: CAWSVPSPGVATQYF
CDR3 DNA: TGTGCCTGGAGTGTACCCTCCCCAGGGGTGGCTACGCAGTATTTT

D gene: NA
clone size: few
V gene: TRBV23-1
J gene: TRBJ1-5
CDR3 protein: CASSQGQRGEQPQHF
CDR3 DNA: TGCGCCAGCAGTCAAGGACAGCGGGGTGAACAGCCCCAGCATTTT

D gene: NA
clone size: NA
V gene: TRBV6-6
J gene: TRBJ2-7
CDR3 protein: CASSSRTASYEQYF
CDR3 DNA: TGTGCCAGCAGTTCCCGGACGGCCTCCTACGAGCAGTACTTC

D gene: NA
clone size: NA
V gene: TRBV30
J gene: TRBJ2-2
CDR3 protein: CAWSKGQITGELFF
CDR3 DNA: TGTGCCTGGAGTAAAGGACAGATCACCGGGGAGCTGTTTTTT

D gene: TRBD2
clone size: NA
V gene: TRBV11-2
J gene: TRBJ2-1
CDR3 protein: CASSLDPGPGREQFF
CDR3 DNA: TGTGCCAGCAGCTTAGACCCAGGACCCGGGAGGGAGCAGTTCTTC